The 25 T cell receptor beta chains below come from one sample, sequenced in a study of early T cells in non-severe SARS-CoV-2 infection. TCRdb reprocessed the 5' RACE reads via MiXCR and lists one record per CDR3 protein. The table records about 64,000 distinct CDR3 sequences, approximately 14% of them present only once. Material: whole blood. These receptors all come from an adult who was a healthcare worker with PCR-confirmed SARS-CoV-2 infection or an uninfected control (not recorded which).

V is TRBV7-6 and J is TRBJ1-1, with 8 bases lining up with TRBD1. Looked up from germline, CDR1 is SGHVS and CDR2 is FNYEAQ. CDR3 length equals 14 residues. Trimming cost V 2 bases and J 6 bases; bases outside gene matches: 5. This CDR3 is CASSLLDRDPEAFF. CDR3 coding DNA: TGTGCCAGCAGCTTATTGGACAGGGACCCTGAAGCTTTCTTT.

V is TRBV29-1 and J is TRBJ1-2, with a weak D call TRBD1 (5 bases). The V gene's germline CDR1 is SQVTM and CDR2 ANQGSEA. The CDR3 covers 15 residues. The germline V and J ends were trimmed by 3 bases and 4 bases, with 18 bases remaining between them. The CDR3 nucleotides are TGCAGCGTTGAGGGAGGGCAGATCGGGGCCTATGGCTACACCTTC. Translated: CSVEGGQIGAYGYTF.

The table lists this clonotype with many counts. The chain is built from TRBV28 and TRBJ2-7, with a possible D match to TRBD2 (6 bases). The germline gives CDR1 MDHEN, CDR2 SYDVKM. The CDR3 length is 10 residues. V was shortened by 10 bases and J by 4 bases, with 8 bases between the two germline ends. The CDR3 is CATGVYEQYF. The CDR3 DNA is TGTGCCACGGGGGTATACGAGCAGTACTTC.

The table lists this clonotype with many counts. This chain joins TRBV2 and TRBJ2-2; TRBD1 matches at 9 bases. In germline, CDR1 is SNHLY, CDR2 FYNNEI. The CDR3 has 14 residues. V was clipped by 6 bases and J by 3 bases; unmatched bases: 2. The CDR3 DNA reads as TGTGCCAGCAGACGGACAGGGGACACCGGGGAGCTGTTTTTT. Translation gives CASRRTGDTGELFF.

This clonotype was recorded many times. V gene TRBV7-3 combines with J gene TRBJ1-6, with no clear D. Germline assignment: CDR1 SGHTA and CDR2 FQGTGA. V was clipped by 3 bases and J by 13 bases, with 13 bases between them. The CDR3 loop spans 13 amino acids. The CDR3 region has the DNA TGTGCCAGCAGCTTGTTAATCGGAGGGCCCCTCCACTTT. This gives the protein CASSLLIGGPLHF.

V usage is TRBV11-3 and J usage is TRBJ2-1; 12 nucleotides line up with TRBD2. This CDR3 has 16 residues. V lost 5 bases, J lost 4 bases, and 6 bases stayed unmatched. The germline V gene encodes CDR1 SGHNT and CDR2 YENEEA. Written as DNA, the CDR3 is TGTGCCAGCAGCCCCCGGACTAGCGGGGCATACAATGAGCAGTTCTTC. As protein: CASSPRTSGAYNEQFF.

In this sample, this clonotype turned up many times. CDR3: CASSMQGLGYGYTF. The CDR3, as DNA: TGTGCCAGTAGTATGCAGGGGCTCGGCTATGGCTACACCTTC. The V and J genes are TRBV19 and TRBJ1-2; perhaps TRBD1 as D (6 bases). This CDR3 is built from 14 residues. Germline V CDR1 and CDR2: LNHDA, SQIVND (reference sequence). V lost 3 bases and J 4 bases, leaving 12 bases between the germline ends.

This clonotype was seen ten or more times. Written as DNA, the CDR3 is TGTGCCAGCAGTGCGGACAGACCAAACACTGAAGCTTTCTTT. As protein: CASSADRPNTEAFF. The chain uses TRBV3-1 and TRBJ1-1; TRBD1 might be the D (6 bases). Germline V gene data show CDR1 as LGHDT and CDR2 as YNNKEL (reference sequence). The CDR3 is made up of 14 amino acids. Trimming cost V 6 bases and J 2 bases, with 13 bases left between them.

This clonotype was counted only a few times. V and J are TRBV4-3 and TRBJ2-1, with TRBD1 as a possible D gene (5 bases). V shed 1 base and J shed 9 bases, with 10 bases lying between them. CDR1 is LGHNA, CDR2 YSLEER, per germline. The CDR3 contains 13 residues. DNA for the CDR3: TGCGCCAGCAGCCAAGGGTTAAGGGGTGAGCAGTTCTTC. Translated, it gives CASSQGLRGEQFF.

This clonotype was detected only a few times. The chain is built from TRBV6-1 and TRBJ1-4, with 7 bases identical to TRBD1. The length of the CDR3 is 17 residues. CDR1 is MNHNS and CDR2 is SASEGT in the germline V gene. The ends lost 1 base at V and 7 bases at J; junction bases unmatched: 12. This CDR3 is CASSEDRTGSGREKLFF. For the CDR3, the DNA is TGTGCCAGCAGTGAAGATAGGACAGGTTCTGGACGTGAAAAACTGTTTTTT.

The rearrangement uses TRBV7-2 and TRBJ1-2, with D possibly being TRBD1 (5 bases). The CDR3 covers 14 residues. Trimming shortened V by 5 bases and J by 7 bases, and 17 bases separated the two germline ends. Germline CDR1 SGHTA, CDR2 FQGNSA. The CDR3 region is CASSPTSGYSGYTF. CDR3 bases: TGTGCCAGCAGCCCCACCTCAGGGTATTCTGGCTACACCTTC.

This clonotype has at least ten counts. The chain employs TRBV12-3 or TRBV12-4 and TRBJ1-6, with TRBD1 as a possible D gene (6 bases). This CDR3 comprises 16 residues. The V end lost 3 bases, the J end lost 4 bases, and 13 bases lay between the germline ends. CDR3 coding DNA: TGTGCCAGCAGTTTTGGGGGGCAGATTTATAATTCACCCCTCCACTTT. Translation: CASSFGGQIYNSPLHF.

This rearrangement joins TRBV5-5 to TRBJ2-1; TRBD1 aligns across 7 bases. The CDR3 contains 20 residues. In germline, CDR1 is SGHKS, CDR2 YYEKEE (reference sequence). The J segment lost 5 bases and the V segment lost 3 bases, leaving 23 bases of the junction unmatched. CDR3 amino acids: CASSWGTAPPWVIWNNEQFF. In DNA form, the CDR3 reads TGTGCCAGCAGCTGGGGGACAGCACCCCCCTGGGTTATTTGGAACAATGAGCAGTTCTTC.

The CDR3 nucleotides read TGTGCCAGCAGTCTTTCCGCTAGCGGTCGCGAGCAGTACTTC. Amino acids: CASSLSASGREQYF. V gene TRBV12-3 or TRBV12-4 combines with J gene TRBJ2-7; 7 nucleotides line up with TRBD2. J was trimmed by 6 bases and V by 5 bases; bases with no gene match: 10. This CDR3 has 14 amino acids.

This clonotype has ten or more counts. The J gene is TRBJ1-2, the V gene TRBV9, with D possibly being TRBD1 (6 bases). The ends were cut back, 4 bases at V and 6 bases at J, with 19 bases in the middle. Germline V CDR1 and CDR2: SGDLS, YYNGEE. This CDR3 has 15 amino acids. The CDR3 sequence: CASSPGGGAVDGYTF. CDR3 coding DNA: TGTGCCAGCAGCCCAGGTGGGGGGGCTGTCGATGGCTACACCTTC.

The chain employs TRBV7-8 and TRBJ1-2; D remains unclear. V lost 5 bases and J lost 1, with 17 bases in between. The CDR3 totals 16 residues. Germline lookup yields CDR1 SGHVS and CDR2 FQNEAQ. The CDR3 bases are TGTGCCAGCAGCCGTTTTCGGACGGCAAATAACTATGGCTACACCTTC. This gives the protein CASSRFRTANNYGYTF. Combining the CDR3 with reference TRBV7-8 and TRBJ1-2 gives the whole variable domain GAGVSQSPRYKVAKRGQDVALRCDPISGHVSLFWYQQALGQGPEFLTYFQNEAQLDKSGLPSDRFFAERPEGSVSTLKIQRTQQEDSAVYLCASSRFRTANNYGYTFGSGTRLTVV.

This clonotype was seen ten or more times. The chain employs TRBV20-1 and TRBJ1-5; D gene unclear. Germline V gene data show CDR1 as DFQATT and CDR2 as SNEGSKA (reference sequence). Trimming shortened V by 1 base and J by 4 bases, and 11 bases separated the two germline ends. The CDR3 runs 14 residues. As DNA, the CDR3 is TGCAGTGCTAGAGGGGGAACCTCTAATCAGCCCCAGCATTTT. This translates into CSARGGTSNQPQHF.

This chain connects TRBV20-1 to TRBJ2-5, with D perhaps matching TRBD1 (5 bases). The V end lost 0 bases, the J end lost 4 bases, and 12 bases lay between the germline ends. This CDR3 spans 14 amino acids. The germline gives CDR1 DFQATT, CDR2 SNEGSKA (reference sequence). Here the CDR3 DNA reads TGCAGTGCTAGAGATCAAGGGGTCGGAGAGACCCAGTACTTC. Its protein product is CSARDQGVGETQYF.

This clonotype was counted ten times or more. J is TRBJ2-1 and V is TRBV10-3, with D hard to call. This CDR3 region has 14 residues. V lost 7 bases and J lost 5, with 15 bases in between. Germline V gene sequence: CDR1 ENHRY, CDR2 SYGVKD. The CDR3 spells CAITTRHTNNEQFF. The CDR3 bases are TGTGCCATCACGACCAGGCATACGAACAATGAGCAGTTCTTC.

The table lists this clonotype with a few counts. CDR3 nucleotide sequence: TGTGCCAGCAGCCAAGGCGGTAGCGGGGGGACCGGGGAGCTGTTTTTT. It codes for CASSQGGSGGTGELFF. This chain links TRBV3-1 with TRBJ2-2; TRBD2 aligns across 10 bases. J gave up 5 bases and V 1 base, and 4 bases lay outside the gene matches. Germline V lookup: CDR1 LGHDT, CDR2 YNNKEL (reference sequence). The CDR3 spans 16 residues.

This clonotype occurred a few times. The chain employs TRBV4-1 and TRBJ2-3, with 9 bases fitting TRBD1. The CDR3 is 20 amino acids. The ends lost 3 bases at V and 1 base at J; junction bases unmatched: 17. Per the germline V gene, CDR1 is MGHRA and CDR2 is YSYEKL. The CDR3 reads CASSHAPGQGWGTGTDTQYF. The CDR3 DNA reads as TGCGCCAGCAGCCATGCTCCGGGACAGGGTTGGGGCACAGGCACAGATACGCAGTATTTT.

The genes are TRBV9 and TRBJ2-5, with 10 bases that match TRBD1. V lost 3 bases and J lost 0; bases outside the gene matches: 2. The CDR3 contains 15 residues. In germline, CDR1 is SGDLS, CDR2 YYNGEE. This chain's CDR3 is CASSGDRGYQETQYF. CDR3 DNA sequence: TGTGCCAGCAGCGGGGACAGGGGCTACCAAGAGACCCAGTACTTC.

This clonotype was observed a handful of times. This chain connects TRBV6-1 to TRBJ2-4; no clear D gene. Germline V gives CDR1 MNHNS, CDR2 SASEGT. With 5 bases removed from V and 2 bases from J, the gap between germline ends came to 10 bases. This CDR3 spans 14 amino acids. For the CDR3, the DNA is TGTGCCAGCAGTCCTCGTGGGACCAAAAACATTCAGTACTTC. This sequence encodes CASSPRGTKNIQYF.

This clonotype was detected only a few times. V gene TRBV7-9 combines with J gene TRBJ1-6; 9 nucleotides align to TRBD1. Trimming took 8 bases from V and 6 from J; bases not matched to a gene: 8. The CDR3 extends over 15 amino acids. Germline CDR1 and CDR2: SEHNR and FQNEAQ (reference sequence). The CDR3 region has the DNA TGTGCCAGCTCTTTTTCGGGACAGGGTAATTCACCCCTCCACTTT. It translates to CASSFSGQGNSPLHF.

This clonotype was seen only a few times. The chain employs TRBV3-1 and TRBJ2-3; 11 nucleotides match TRBD2. Germline CDR1 LGHDT, CDR2 YNNKEL (reference sequence). CDR3 length: 15 amino acids. V shed 0 bases and J 7 bases; nucleotides not matched to a gene: 3. The CDR3 region has the DNA TGTGCCAGCAGCCAAGAACTAGCGGGGGCACATACGCAGTATTTT. Residues: CASSQELAGAHTQYF.